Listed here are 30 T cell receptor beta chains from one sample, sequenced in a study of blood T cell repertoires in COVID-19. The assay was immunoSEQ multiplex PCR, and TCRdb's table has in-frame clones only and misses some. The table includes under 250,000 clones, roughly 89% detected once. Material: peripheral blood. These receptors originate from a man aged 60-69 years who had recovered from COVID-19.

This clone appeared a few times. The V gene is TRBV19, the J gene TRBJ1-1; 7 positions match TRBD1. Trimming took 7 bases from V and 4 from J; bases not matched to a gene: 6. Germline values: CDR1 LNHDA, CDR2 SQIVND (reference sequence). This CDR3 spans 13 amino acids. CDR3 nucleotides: TGTGCCAGTAAAGGAGGGGGCGGCACTGAAGCTTTCTTT. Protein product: CASKGGGGTEAFF. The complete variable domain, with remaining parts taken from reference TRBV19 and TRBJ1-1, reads DGGITQSPKYLFRKEGQNVTLSCEQNLNHDAMYWYRQDPGQGLRLIYYSQIVNDFQKGDIAEGYSVSREKKESFPLTVTSAQKNPTAFYLCASKGGGGTEAFFGQGTRLTVV.

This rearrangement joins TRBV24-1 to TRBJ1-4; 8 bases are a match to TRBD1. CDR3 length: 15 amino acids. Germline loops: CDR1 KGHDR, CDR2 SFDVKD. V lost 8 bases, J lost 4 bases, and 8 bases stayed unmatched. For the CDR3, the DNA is TGTGCCACCATCTCCAGGACAGGGTTTAATGAAAAACTGTTTTTT. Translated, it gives CATISRTGFNEKLFF.

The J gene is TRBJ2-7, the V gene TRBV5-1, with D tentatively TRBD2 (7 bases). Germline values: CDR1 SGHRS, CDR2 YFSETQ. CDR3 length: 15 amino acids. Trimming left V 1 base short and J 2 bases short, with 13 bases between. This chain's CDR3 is CASSLTGGITYEQYF. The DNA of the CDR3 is TGCGCCAGCAGCTTGACGGGGGGCATTACCTACGAGCAGTACTTC.

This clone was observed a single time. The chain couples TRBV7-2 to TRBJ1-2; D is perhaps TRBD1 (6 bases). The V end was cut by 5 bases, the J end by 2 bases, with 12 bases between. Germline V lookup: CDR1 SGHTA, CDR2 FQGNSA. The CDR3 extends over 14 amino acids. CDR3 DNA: TGTGCCAGCAGCCCATACAGGGAGAACTATGGCTACACCTTC. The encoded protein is CASSPYRENYGYTF.

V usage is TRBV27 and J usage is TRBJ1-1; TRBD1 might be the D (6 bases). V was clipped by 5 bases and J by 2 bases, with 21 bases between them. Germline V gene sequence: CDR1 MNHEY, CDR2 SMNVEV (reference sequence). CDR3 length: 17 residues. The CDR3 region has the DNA TGTGCCAGCAGTCGAAACCCAAGATTGGGGGCCAACACTGAAGCTTTCTTT. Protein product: CASSRNPRLGANTEAFF.

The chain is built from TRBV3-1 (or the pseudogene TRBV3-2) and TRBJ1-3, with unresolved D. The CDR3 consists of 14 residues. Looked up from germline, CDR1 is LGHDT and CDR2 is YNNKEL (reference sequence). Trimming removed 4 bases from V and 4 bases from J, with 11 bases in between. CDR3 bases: TGTGCCAGCAGCCTAAGGGAGTCAGGAAACACCATATATTTT. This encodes CASSLRESGNTIYF.

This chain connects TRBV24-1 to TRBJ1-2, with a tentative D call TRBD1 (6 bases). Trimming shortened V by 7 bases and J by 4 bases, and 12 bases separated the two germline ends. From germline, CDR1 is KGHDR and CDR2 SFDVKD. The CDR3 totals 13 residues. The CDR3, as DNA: TGTGCCACCAGGGGGGACACTAGCTATGGCTACACCTTC. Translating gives CATRGDTSYGYTF.

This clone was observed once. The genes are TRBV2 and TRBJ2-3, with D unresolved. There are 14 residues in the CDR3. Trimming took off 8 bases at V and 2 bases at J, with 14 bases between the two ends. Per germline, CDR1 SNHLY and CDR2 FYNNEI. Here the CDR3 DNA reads TGTGCCAGCCCCCCCCAGCGCCACACAGATACGCAGTATTTT. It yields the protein CASPPQRHTDTQYF. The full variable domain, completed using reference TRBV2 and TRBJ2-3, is EPEVTQTPSHQVTQMGQEVILRCVPISNHLYFYWYRQILGQKVEFLVSFYNNEISEKSEIFDDQFSVERPDGSNFTLKIRSTKLEDSAMYFCASPPQRHTDTQYFGPGTRLTVL.

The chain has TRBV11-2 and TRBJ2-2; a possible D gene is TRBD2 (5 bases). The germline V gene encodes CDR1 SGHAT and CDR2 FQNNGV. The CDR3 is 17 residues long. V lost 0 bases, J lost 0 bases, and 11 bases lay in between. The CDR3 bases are TGTGCCAGCAGCTTAGACGGGCTAGCCGCGAACACCGGGGAGCTGTTTTTT. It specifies CASSLDGLAANTGELFF.

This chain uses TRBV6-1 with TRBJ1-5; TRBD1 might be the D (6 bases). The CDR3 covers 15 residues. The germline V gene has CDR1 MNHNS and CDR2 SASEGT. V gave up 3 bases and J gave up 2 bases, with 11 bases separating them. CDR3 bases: TGTGCCAGCAGTGATCAGGGGTTTGGCAATCAGCCCCAGCATTTT. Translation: CASSDQGFGNQPQHF.

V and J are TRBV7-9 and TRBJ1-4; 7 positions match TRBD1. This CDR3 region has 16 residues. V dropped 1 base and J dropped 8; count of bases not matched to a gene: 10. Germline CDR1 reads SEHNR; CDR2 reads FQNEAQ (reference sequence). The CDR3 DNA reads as TGTGCCAGCAGCTTAGGAGAAACAGGGGTTAGGGAAAAACTGTTTTTT. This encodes CASSLGETGVREKLFF. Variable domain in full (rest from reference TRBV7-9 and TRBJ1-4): DTGVSQNPRHKITKRGQNVTFRCDPISEHNRLYWYRQTLGQGPEFLTYFQNEAQLEKSRLLSDRFSAERPKGSFSTLEIQRTEQGDSAMYLCASSLGETGVREKLFFGSGTQLSVL.

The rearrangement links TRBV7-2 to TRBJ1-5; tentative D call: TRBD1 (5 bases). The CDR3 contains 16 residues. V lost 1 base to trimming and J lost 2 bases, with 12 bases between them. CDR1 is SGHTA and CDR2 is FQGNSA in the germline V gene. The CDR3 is CASSLVSLGGNQPQHF. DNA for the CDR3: TGTGCCAGCAGCTTAGTGTCCCTAGGGGGCAATCAGCCCCAGCATTTT.

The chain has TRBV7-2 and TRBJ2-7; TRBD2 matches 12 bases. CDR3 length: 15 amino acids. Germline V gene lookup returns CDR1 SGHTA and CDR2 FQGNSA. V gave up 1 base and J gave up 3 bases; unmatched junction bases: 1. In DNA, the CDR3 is TGTGCCAGCAGCTTAGTACTAGCGGGAGGCTACGAGCAGTACTTC. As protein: CASSLVLAGGYEQYF.

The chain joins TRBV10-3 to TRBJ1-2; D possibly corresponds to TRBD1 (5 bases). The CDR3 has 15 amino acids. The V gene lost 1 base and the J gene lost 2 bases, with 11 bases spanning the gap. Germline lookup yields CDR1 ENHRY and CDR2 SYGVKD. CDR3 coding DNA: TGTGCCATCAGTGAGTTTAGCAGGGCGAACTATGGCTACACCTTC. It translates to CAISEFSRANYGYTF.

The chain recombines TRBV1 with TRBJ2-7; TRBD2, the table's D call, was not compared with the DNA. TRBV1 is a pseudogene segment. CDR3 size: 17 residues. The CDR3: CTSSQEGLAGEGYEQYF. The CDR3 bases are TGCACCAGCAGCCAAGAGGGGCTAGCGGGAGAGGGTTACGAGCAGTACTTC.

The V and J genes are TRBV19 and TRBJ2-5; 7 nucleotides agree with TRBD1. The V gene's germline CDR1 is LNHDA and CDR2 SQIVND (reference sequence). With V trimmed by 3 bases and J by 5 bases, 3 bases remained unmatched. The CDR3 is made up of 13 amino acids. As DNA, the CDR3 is TGTGCCAGTAGTATCCGCAGGGGGGAGACCCAGTACTTC. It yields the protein CASSIRRGETQYF.

CDR3 protein: CATSGRLAGALNTQYF. For the CDR3, the DNA is TGTGCCACCAGCGGCAGACTAGCGGGGGCGCTGAATACGCAGTATTTT. The chain links TRBV15 to TRBJ2-3; 12 bases line up with TRBD2. CDR1 and CDR2 (germline): LNHNV, YYDKDF (reference sequence). V lost 5 bases and J lost 7; bases outside the gene matches: 10. The length of the CDR3 is 16 residues.

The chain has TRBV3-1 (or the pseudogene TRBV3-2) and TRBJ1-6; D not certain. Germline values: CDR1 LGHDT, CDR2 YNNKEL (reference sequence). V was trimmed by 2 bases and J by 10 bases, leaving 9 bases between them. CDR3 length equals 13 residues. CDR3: CASSQRGSSPLHF. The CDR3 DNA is TGTGCCAGCAGCCAACGGGGAAGCTCACCCCTCCACTTT.

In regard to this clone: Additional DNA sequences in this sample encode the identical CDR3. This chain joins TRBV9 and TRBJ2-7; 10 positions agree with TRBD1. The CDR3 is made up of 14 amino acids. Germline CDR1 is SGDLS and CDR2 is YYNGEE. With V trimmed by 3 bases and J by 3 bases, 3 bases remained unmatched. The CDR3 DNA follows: TGTGCCAGCAGCGCGCGGGACAGGGGCTACGAGCAGTACTTC. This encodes CASSARDRGYEQYF.

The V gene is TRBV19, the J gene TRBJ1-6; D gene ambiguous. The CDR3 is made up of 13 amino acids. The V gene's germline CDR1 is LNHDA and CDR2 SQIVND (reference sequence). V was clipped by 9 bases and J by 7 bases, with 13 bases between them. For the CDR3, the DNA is TGTGCCAGCCTCGGGGTTGTGAATTCACCCCTCCACTTT. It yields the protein CASLGVVNSPLHF. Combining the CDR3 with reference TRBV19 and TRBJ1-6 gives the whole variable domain DGGITQSPKYLFRKEGQNVTLSCEQNLNHDAMYWYRQDPGQGLRLIYYSQIVNDFQKGDIAEGYSVSREKKESFPLTVTSAQKNPTAFYLCASLGVVNSPLHFGNGTRLTVT.

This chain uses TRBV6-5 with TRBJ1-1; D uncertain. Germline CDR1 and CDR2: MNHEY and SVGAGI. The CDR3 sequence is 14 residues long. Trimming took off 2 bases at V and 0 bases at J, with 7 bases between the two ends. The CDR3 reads CASSYDKMNTEAFF. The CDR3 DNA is TGTGCCAGCAGTTACGACAAAATGAACACTGAAGCTTTCTTT.

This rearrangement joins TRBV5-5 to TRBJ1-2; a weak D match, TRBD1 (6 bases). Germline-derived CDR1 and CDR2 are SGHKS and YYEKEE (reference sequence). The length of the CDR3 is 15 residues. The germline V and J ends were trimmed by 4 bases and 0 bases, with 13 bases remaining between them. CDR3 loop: CASSRTVDPNYGYTF. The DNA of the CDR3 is TGTGCCAGCAGCCGGACAGTGGATCCTAACTATGGCTACACCTTC.

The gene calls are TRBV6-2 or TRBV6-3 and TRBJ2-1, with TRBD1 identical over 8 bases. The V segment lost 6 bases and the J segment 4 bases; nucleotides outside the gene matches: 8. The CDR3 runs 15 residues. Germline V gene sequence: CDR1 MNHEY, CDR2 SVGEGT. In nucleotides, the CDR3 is TGTGCCAGCAGATACGGGACAGGAGGGTACAATGAGCAGTTCTTC. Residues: CASRYGTGGYNEQFF.

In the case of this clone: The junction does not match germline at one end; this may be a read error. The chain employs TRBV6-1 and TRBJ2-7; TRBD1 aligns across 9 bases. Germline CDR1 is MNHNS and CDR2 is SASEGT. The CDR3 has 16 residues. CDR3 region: CASREASGQGTYEQYF. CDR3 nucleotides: TGTGCCAGCAGGGAAGCTTCGGGACAGGGAACCTACGAGCAGTACTTC.

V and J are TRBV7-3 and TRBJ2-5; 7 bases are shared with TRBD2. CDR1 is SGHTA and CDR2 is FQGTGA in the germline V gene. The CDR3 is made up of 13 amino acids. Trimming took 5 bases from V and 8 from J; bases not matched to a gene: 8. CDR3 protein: CASSPAAGETQYF. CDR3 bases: TGTGCCAGCAGCCCCGCGGCGGGGGAAACCCAGTACTTC.

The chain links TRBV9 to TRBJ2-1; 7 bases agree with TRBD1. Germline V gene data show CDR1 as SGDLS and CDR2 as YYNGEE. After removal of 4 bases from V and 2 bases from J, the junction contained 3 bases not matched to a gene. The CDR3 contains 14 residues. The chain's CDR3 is CASSSGQPYNEQFF. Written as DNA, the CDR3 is TGTGCCAGCAGCTCGGGACAGCCCTACAATGAGCAGTTCTTC.

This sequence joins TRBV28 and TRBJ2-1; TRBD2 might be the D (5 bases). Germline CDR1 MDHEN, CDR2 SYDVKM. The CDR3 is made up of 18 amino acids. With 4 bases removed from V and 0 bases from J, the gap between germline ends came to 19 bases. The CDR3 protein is CASSSPGVATSSYNEQFF. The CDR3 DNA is TGTGCCAGCAGTTCCCCTGGGGTAGCGACGAGCTCCTACAATGAGCAGTTCTTC.

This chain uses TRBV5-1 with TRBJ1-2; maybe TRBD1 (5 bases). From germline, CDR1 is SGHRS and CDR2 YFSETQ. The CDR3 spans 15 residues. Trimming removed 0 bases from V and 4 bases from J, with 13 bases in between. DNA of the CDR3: TGCGCCAGCAGCTTGGCCCCGGGGGAAGGCTATGGCTACACCTTC. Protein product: CASSLAPGEGYGYTF.

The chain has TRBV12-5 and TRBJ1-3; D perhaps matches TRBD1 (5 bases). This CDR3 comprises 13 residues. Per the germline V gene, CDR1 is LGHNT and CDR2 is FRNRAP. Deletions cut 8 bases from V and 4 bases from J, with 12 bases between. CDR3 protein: CASSKGNGNTIYF. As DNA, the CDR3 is TGTGCTAGTAGCAAGGGGAACGGAAACACCATATATTTT.

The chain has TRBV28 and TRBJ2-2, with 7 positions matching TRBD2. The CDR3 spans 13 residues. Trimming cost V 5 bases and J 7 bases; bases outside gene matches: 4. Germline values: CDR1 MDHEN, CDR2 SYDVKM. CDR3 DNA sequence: TGTGCCAGCAGTCCAGGACTAGGCGGGGAGCTGTTTTTT. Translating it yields CASSPGLGGELFF.